A selection of T cell receptor beta chains follows, all from one sample in a study of OX40 agonist ivuxolimab in advanced cancers. Profiled with immunoSEQ multiplex PCR; TCRdb holds only in-frame clones, not every one. The data hold under 95,000 clones, with 93% observed a single time. Sequences were derived from CD4+ or CD8+ T cells sorted from blood, sampled in a trial of the OX40 agonist ivuxolimab. The receptors come from an adult with an advanced solid tumor such as melanoma, head and neck, liver or kidney cancer. Both conserved end residues are trimmed from each CDR3.

TRBJ1-2 | TRBV11-2 | ASSPVVGGGYGYT
TRBJ2-7 | TRBV29-1 | SVVSGQSSYEQY
TRBJ2-7 | TRBV25-1 | ASSNSPDRATYEQY
TRBJ2-3 | TRBV7-9 | ASSLAGTGFTDTQY
TRBJ1-3 | TRBV27 | ATSRTGSSGNTIY
TRBJ1-5 | TRBV19 | ASSILQRPNQPQH
TRBJ1-1 | TRBV29-1 | SVVGGLNTEAF
TRBJ1-1 | TRBV27 | ASSFWGREAF
TRBJ2-1 | TRBV5-1 | ASSLEDSRYNEQF
TRBJ2-3 | TRBV13 | ASSLRRGATDTQY
TRBJ2-3 | TRBV28 | ASSFLTGGRHTQY